This TCR beta chain was sequenced for a study of T cells in Graves' hyperthyroidism and ophthalmopathy. In its sample, this clonotype was seen a few times. From RNA transcripts, TCR beta CDR3 regions were amplified. With the HTBI primer set, the TCR CDR3 went through a first round of RT-PCR. Each CDR3 protein gets one entry after TCRdb re-called the multiplex PCR reads with MiXCR. The table lists about 710,000 distinct CDR3 sequences, around 17% of them singletons. CDR1 is SGHTA and CDR2 is FQGNSA in the germline V gene. The CDR3 length is 12 residues. The V end lost 8 bases, the J end lost 5 bases, and 11 bases lay between the germline ends.

The clonotype was recovered from a man aged 18 to 30 with Graves' hyperthyroidism. The rearrangement joins TRBV7-2 to TRBJ2-3; D gene ambiguous. The sequencing input was blood. CDR3 protein: CASAPLGDTQYF. DNA of the CDR3: TGTGCCAGCGCCCCTCTCGGAGATACGCAGTATTTT.